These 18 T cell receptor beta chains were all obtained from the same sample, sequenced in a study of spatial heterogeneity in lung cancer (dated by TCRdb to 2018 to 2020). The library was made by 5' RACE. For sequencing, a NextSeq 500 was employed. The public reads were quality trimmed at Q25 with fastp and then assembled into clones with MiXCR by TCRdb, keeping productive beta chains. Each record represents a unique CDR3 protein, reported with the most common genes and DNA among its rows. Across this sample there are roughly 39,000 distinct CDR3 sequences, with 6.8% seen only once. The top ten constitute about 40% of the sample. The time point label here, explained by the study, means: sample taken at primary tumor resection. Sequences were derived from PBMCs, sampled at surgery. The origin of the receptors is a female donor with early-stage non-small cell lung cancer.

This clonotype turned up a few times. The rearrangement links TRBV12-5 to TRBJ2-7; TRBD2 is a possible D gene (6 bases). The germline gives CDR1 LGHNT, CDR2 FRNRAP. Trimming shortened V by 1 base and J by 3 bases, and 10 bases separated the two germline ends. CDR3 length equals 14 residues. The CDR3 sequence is CASGLGQGGYEQYF. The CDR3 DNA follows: TGTGCTAGTGGTTTGGGCCAGGGAGGCTACGAGCAGTACTTC.

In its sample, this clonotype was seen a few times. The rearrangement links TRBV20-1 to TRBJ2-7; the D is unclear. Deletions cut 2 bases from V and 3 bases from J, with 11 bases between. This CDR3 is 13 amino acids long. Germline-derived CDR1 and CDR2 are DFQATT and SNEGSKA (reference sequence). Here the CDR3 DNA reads TGCAGTGCTAGACGTGGCGGCAGCTACGAGCAGTACTTC. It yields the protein CSARRGGSYEQYF.

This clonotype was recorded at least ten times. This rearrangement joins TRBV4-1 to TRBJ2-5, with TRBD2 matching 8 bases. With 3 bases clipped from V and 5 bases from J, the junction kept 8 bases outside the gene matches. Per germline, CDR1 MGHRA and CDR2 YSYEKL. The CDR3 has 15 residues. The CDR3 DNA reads TGCGCCAGCAGCCATACGGGGGGGCCGGGGGAGACCCAGTACTTC. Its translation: CASSHTGGPGETQYF.

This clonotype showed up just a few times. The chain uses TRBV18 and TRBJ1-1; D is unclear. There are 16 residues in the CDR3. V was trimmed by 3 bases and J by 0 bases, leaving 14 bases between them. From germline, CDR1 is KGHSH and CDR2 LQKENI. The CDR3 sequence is CASSPGGGPMNTEAFF. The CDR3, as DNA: TGTGCCAGCTCACCCGGTGGCGGACCCATGAACACTGAAGCTTTCTTT.

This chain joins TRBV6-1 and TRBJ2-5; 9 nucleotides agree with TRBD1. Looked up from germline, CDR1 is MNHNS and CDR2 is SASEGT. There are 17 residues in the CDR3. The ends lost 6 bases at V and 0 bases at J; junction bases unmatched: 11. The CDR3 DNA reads TGTGCCAGCAGGACCGGGACAGGGAAGGGTCACCAAGAGACCCAGTACTTC. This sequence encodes CASRTGTGKGHQETQYF.

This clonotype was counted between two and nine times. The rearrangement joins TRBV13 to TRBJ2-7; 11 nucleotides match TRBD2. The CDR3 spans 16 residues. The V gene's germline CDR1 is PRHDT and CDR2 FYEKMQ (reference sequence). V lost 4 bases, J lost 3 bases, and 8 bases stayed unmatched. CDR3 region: CASSSPSGGTFYEQYF. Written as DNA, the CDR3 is TGTGCCAGCAGCTCTCCTAGCGGGGGGACGTTCTACGAGCAGTACTTC.

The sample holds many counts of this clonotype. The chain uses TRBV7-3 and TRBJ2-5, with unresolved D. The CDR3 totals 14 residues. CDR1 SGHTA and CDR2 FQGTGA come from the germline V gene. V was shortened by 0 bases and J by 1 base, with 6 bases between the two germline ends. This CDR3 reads CASSLTSRQETQYF. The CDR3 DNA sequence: TGTGCCAGCAGCTTAACCTCGCGCCAAGAGACCCAGTACTTC.

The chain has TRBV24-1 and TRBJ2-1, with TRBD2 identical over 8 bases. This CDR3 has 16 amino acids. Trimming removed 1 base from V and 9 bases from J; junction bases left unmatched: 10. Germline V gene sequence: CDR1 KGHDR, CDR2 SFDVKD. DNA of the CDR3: TGTGCCACCAGTGATTTCTTGGCGGGGGGATCTGGTGAGCAGTTCTTC. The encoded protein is CATSDFLAGGSGEQFF.

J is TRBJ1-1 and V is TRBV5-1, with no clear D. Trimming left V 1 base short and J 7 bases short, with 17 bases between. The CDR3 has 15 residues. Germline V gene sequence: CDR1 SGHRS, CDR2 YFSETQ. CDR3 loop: CASSLIGFLNGEAFF. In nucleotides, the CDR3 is TGCGCCAGCAGCTTGATAGGGTTCCTGAACGGTGAAGCTTTCTTT. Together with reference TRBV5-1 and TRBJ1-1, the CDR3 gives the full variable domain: KAGVTQTPRYLIKTRGQQVTLSCSPISGHRSVSWYQQTPGQGLQFLFEYFSETQRNKGNFPGRFSGRQFSNSRSEMNVSTLELGDSALYLCASSLIGFLNGEAFFGQGTRLTVV.

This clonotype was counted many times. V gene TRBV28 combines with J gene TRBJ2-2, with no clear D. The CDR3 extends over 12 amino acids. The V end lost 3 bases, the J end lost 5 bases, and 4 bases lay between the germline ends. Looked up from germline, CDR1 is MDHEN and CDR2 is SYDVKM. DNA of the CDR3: TGTGCCAGCAGTTTTTGGACCGGGGAGCTGTTTTTT. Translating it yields CASSFWTGELFF.

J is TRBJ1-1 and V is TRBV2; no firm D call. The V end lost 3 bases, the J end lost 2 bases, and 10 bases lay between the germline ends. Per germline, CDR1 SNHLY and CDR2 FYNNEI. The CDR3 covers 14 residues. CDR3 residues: CASSEWQPNTEAFF. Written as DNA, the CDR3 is TGTGCCAGCAGTGAGTGGCAGCCCAACACTGAAGCTTTCTTT.

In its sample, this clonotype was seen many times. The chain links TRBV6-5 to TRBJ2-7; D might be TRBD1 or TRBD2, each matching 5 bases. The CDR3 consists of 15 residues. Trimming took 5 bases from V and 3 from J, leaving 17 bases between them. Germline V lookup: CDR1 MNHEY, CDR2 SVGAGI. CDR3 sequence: CASSNPPGAIYEQYF. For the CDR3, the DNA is TGTGCCAGCAGTAATCCTCCCGGGGCGATCTACGAGCAGTACTTC.

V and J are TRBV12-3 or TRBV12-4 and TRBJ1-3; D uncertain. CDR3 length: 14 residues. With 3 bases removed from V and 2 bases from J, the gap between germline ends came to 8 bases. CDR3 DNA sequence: TGTGCCAGCAGTTTGGTAGAAACTGGAAACACCATATATTTT. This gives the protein CASSLVETGNTIYF.

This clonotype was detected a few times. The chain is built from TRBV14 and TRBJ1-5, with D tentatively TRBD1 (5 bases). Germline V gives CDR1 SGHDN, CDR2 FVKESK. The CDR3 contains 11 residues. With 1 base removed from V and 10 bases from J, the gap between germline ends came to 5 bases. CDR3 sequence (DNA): TGTGCCAGCAGCCAAGGGGGCCCCCAGCATTTT. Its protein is CASSQGGPQHF.

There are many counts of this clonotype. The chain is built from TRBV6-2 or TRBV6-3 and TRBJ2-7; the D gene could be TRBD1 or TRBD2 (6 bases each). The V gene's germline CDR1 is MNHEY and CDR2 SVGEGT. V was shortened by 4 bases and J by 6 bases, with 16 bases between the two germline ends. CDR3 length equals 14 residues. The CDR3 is CASSFTGRRSEQYF. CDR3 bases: TGTGCCAGCAGTTTTACAGGGAGGAGAAGCGAGCAGTACTTC.

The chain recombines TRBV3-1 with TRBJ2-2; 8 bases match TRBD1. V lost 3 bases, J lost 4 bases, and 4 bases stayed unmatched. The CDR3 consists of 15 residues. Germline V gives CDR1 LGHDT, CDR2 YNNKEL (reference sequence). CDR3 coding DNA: TGTGCCAGCAGCCAGGAGGACAGGGCCACCGGGGAGCTGTTTTTT. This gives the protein CASSQEDRATGELFF.

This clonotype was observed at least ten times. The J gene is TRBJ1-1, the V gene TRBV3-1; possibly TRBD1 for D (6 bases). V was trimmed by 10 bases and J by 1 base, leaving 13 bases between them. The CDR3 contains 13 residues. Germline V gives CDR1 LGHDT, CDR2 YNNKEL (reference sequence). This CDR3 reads CATSRGGNTEAFF. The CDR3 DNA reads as TGTGCCACCTCGAGGGGGGGGAACACTGAAGCTTTCTTT.

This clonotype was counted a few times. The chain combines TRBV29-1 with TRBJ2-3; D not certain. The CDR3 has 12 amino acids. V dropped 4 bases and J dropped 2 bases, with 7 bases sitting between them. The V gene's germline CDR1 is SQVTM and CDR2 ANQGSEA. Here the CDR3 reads CSVASATDTQYF. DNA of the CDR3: TGCAGCGTTGCCAGCGCCACAGATACGCAGTATTTT.